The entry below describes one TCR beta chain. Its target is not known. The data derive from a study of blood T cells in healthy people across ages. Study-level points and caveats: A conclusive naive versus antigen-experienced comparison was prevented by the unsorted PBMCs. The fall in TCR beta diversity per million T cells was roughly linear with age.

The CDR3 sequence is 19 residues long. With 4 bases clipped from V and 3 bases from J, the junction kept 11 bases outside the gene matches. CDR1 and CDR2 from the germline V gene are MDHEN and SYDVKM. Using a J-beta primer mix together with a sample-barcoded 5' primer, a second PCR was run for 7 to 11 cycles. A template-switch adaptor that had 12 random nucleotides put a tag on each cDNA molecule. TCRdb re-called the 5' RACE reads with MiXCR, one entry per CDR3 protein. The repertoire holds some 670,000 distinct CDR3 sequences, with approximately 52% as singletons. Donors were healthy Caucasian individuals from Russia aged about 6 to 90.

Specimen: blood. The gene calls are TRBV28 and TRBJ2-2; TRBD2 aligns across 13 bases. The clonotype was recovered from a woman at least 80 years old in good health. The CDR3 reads CASSSPGLAGVRDTGELFF. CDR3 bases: TGTGCCAGCAGTTCACCAGGACTAGCGGGAGTTCGGGACACCGGGGAGCTGTTTTTT.